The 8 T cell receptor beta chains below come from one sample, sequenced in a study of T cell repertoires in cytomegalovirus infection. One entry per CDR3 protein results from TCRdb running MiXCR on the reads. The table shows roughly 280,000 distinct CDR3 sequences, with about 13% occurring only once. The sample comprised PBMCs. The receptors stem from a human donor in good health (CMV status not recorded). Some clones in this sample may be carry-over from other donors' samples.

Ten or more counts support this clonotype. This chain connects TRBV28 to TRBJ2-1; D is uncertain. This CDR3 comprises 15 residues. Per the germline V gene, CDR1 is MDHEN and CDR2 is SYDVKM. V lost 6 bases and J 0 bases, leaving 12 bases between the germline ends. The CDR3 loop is CASSVVAVSYNEQFF. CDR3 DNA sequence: TGTGCCAGCAGCGTTGTAGCAGTCTCCTACAATGAGCAGTTCTTC.

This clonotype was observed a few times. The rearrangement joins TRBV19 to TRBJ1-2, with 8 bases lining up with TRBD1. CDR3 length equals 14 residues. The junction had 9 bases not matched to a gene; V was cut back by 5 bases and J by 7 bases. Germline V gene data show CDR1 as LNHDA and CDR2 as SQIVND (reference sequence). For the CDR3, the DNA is TGTGCCAGTAGTGCCGGACAGGGTCCATCTGGCTACACCTTC. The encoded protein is CASSAGQGPSGYTF. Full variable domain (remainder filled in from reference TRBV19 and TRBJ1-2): DGGITQSPKYLFRKEGQNVTLSCEQNLNHDAMYWYRQDPGQGLRLIYYSQIVNDFQKGDIAEGYSVSREKKESFPLTVTSAQKNPTAFYLCASSAGQGPSGYTFGSGTRLTVV.

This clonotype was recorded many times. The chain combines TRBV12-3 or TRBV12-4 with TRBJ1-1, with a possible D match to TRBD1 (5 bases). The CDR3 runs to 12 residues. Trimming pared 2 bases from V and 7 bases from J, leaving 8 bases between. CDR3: CASSLMGGEAFF. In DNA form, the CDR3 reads TGTGCCAGCAGTTTAATGGGGGGTGAAGCTTTCTTT.

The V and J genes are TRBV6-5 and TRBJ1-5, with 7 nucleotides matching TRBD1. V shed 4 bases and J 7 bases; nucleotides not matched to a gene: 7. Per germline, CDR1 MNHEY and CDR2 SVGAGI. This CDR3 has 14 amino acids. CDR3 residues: CASSSDRDRQPQHF. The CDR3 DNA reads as TGTGCCAGCAGTTCTGACAGGGATAGGCAGCCCCAGCATTTT.

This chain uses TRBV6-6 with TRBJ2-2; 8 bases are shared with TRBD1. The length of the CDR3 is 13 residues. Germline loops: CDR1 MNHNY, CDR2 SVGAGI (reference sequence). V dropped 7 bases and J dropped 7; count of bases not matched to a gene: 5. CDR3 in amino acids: CASTGGSGGELFF. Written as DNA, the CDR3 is TGTGCCAGCACAGGGGGCAGTGGCGGGGAGCTGTTTTTT.

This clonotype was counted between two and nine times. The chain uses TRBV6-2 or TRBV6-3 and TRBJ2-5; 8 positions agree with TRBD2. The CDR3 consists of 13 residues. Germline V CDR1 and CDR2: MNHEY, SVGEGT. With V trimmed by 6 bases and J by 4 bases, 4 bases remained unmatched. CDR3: CASSPAGVETQYF. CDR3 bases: TGTGCCAGCAGCCCAGCGGGAGTAGAGACCCAGTACTTC.

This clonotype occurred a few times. The CDR3 DNA follows: TGCAGTGCTCCTATTCCGGGACACATGAACACTGAAGCTTTCTTT. Translated: CSAPIPGHMNTEAFF. The chain couples TRBV20-1 to TRBJ1-1, with D possibly being TRBD1 (6 bases). Germline lookup yields CDR1 DFQATT and CDR2 SNEGSKA (reference sequence). V was shortened by 5 bases and J by 0 bases, with 16 bases between the two germline ends. The CDR3 consists of 15 residues.

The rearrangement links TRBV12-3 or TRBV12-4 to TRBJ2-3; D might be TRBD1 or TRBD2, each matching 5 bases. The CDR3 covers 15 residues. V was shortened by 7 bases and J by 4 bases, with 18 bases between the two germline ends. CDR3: CASNYRDPRSDTQYF. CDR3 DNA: TGTGCCAGCAACTACCGGGACCCCCGCTCAGATACGCAGTATTTT.